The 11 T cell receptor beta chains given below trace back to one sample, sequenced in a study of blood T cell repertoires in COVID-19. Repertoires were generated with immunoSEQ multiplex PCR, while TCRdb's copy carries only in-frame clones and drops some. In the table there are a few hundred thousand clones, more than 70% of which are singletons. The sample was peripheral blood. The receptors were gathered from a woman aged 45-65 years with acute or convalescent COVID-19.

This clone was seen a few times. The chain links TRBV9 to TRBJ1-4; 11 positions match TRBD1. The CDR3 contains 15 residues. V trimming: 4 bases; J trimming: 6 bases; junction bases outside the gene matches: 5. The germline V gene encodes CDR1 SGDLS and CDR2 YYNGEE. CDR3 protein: CASSPRDRGYEKLFF. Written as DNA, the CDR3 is TGTGCCAGCAGCCCTAGGGACAGGGGGTATGAAAAACTGTTTTTT.

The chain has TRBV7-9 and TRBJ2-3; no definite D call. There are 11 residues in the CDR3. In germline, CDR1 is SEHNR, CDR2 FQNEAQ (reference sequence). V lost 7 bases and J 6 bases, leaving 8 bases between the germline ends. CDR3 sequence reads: CASTLRDTQYF. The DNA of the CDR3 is TGTGCCAGCACCCTGCGGGATACGCAGTATTTT.

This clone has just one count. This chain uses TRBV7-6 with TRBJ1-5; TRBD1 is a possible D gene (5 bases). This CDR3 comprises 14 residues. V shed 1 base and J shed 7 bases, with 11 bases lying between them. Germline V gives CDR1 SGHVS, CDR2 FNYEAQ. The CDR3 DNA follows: TGTGCCAGCAGCTTAGTGCGGGGCGGGCAGCCCCAGCATTTT. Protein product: CASSLVRGGQPQHF.

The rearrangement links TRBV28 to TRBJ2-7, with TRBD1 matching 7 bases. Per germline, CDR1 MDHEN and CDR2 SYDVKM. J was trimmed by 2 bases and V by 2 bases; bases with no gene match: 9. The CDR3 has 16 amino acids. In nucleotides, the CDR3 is TGTGCCAGCAGTTTACTATACACAGGGGATGCCTACGAGCAGTACTTC. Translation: CASSLLYTGDAYEQYF.

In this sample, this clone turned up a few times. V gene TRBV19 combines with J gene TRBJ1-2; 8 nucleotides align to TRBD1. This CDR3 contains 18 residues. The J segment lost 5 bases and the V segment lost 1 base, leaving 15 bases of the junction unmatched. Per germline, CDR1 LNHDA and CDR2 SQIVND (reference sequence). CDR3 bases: TGTGCCAGTAGTATAGTGCGAGCCGAGGACAGGGCTAGGTATGGCTACACCTTC. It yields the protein CASSIVRAEDRARYGYTF.

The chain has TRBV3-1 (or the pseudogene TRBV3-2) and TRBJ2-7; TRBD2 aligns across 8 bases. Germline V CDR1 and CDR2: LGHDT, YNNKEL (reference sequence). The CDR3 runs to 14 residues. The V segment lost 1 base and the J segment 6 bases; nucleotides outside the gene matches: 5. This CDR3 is CASSQAGRAVEQYF. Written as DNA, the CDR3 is TGTGCCAGCAGCCAAGCCGGGAGGGCCGTCGAGCAGTACTTC.

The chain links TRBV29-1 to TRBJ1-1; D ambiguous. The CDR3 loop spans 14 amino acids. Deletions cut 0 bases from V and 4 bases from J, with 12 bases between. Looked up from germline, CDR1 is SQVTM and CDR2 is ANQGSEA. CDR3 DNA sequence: TGCAGCGTTGAAGACCAGCGGTGGAGCACTGAAGCTTTCTTT. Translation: CSVEDQRWSTEAFF.

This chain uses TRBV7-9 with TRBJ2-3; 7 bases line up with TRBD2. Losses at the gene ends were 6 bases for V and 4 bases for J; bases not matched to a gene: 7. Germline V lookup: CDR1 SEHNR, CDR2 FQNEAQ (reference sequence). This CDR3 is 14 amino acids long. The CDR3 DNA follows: TGTGCCAGCAGAGGGCCGCGGGGGTCAGATACGCAGTATTTT. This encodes CASRGPRGSDTQYF.

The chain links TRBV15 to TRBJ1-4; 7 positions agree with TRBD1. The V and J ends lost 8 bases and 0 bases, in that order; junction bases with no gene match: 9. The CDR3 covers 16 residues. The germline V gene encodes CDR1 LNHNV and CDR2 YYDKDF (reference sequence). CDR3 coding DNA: TGTGCCACCGGGAAATACAGGGGTTCAACTAATGAAAAACTGTTTTTT. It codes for CATGKYRGSTNEKLFF. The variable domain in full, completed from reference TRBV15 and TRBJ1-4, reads DAMVIQNPRYQVTQFGKPVTLSCSQTLNHNVMYWYQQKSSQAPKLLFHYYDKDFNNEADTPDNFQSRRPNTSFCFLDIRSPGLGDTAMYLCATGKYRGSTNEKLFFGSGTQLSVL.

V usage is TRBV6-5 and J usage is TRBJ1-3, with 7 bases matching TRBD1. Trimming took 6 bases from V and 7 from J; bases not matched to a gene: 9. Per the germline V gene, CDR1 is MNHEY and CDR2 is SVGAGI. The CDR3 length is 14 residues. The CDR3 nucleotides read TGTGCCAGCAGGAAACGTGACAGGGTTAACACCATATATTTT. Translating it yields CASRKRDRVNTIYF.

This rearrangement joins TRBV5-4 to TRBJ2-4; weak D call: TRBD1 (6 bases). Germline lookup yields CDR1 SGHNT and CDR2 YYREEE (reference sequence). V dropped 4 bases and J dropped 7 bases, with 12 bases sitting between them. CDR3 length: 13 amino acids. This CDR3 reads CASSLTGINIQYF. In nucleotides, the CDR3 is TGTGCCAGCAGCCTTACAGGGATCAACATTCAGTACTTC.